This TCR beta chain was observed in a study of cytomegalovirus exposure and HLA in healthy donors. Study context: Earlier, almost 120 million unique TCR beta sequences were recovered from around 180 million T cells by an analysis.

As for this clone: Antigen: not known.

General observations from the study: Analysis was carried out at a later point, and it linked a missense DCLRE1C variant to TCR beta V- and J-gene trimming.

The PCR made use of 60 Vbeta and 13 Jbeta primers. Profiled with immunoSEQ multiplex PCR; TCRdb holds only in-frame clones, not every one. The sample lists approximately 150,000 clones, 78% occurring once. With 5 bases removed from V and 7 bases from J, the gap between germline ends came to 18 bases. Germline V lookup: CDR1 SEHNR, CDR2 FQNEAQ (reference sequence). The length of the CDR3 is 14 residues. Source material: PBMCs. This receptor was obtained from a female donor in good health and CMV-seronegative. The chain links TRBV7-9 to TRBJ2-7, with a possible D match to TRBD2 (6 bases). CDR3 amino acids: CASSQNRRGEEQYF. Here the CDR3 DNA reads TGTGCCAGCAGCCAAAACCGGAGGGGAGAGGAGCAGTACTTC.